A selection of T cell receptor beta chains follows, all from one sample in a study of spatial heterogeneity in lung cancer. TCRdb redid the calling of the 5' RACE reads with MiXCR, one entry per CDR3 protein. The repertoire holds 48,000 or so distinct CDR3 sequences, with roughly 5.2% as singletons. The source was PBMCs, collected at surgery. These receptors all stem from a male donor with early-stage non-small cell lung cancer. Each CDR3 is given with its conserved first and last residue. Only some rows state a clone size, as once, few, many or a class for expanded clones.

clone_size	j_call	v_call	cdr3_length	cdr3_aa
many	TRBJ2-3	TRBV29-1	15	CSVDRGGSPTDTQYF
many	TRBJ2-7	TRBV6-1	14	CASTRVAPPYEQYF
many	TRBJ2-5	TRBV9	13	CASSVGAQETQYF
many	TRBJ2-7	TRBV20-1	12	CSARRTLYEQYF
many	TRBJ1-1	TRBV5-6	15	CASSLRDRGNTEAFF
many	TRBJ2-5	TRBV21-1	13	CASSKAVKETQYF
many	TRBJ2-2	TRBV7-2	14	CASSLNPSTGELFF
many	TRBJ2-7	TRBV3-1	14	CASSLWTSAHEQYF
many	TRBJ2-2	TRBV4-3	16	CASSQSSGSDTGELFF
many	TRBJ1-1	TRBV6-1	11	CASSEAAGAFF
NA	TRBJ2-5	TRBV10-3	16	CAISEGQGWHQETQYF
many	TRBJ2-6	TRBV28	18	CASSRPRGRGSGANVLTF
many	TRBJ2-1	TRBV4-1	17	CASSQSGGGQGNNEQFF
many	TRBJ2-5	TRBV20-1	13	CSAVRVWGETQYF
many	TRBJ2-5	TRBV29-1	12	CSGETGSETQYF
many	TRBJ2-6	TRBV2	17	CASSEDMGRSGANVLTF
NA	TRBJ2-7	TRBV20-1	14	CSASTNAEPYEQYF
many	TRBJ2-3	TRBV6-1	16	CASSNNRGSRTDTQYF
few	TRBJ2-4	TRBV11-2	16	CASSSGQGLAKNIQYF
many	TRBJ1-6	TRBV5-1	13	CASGSSYNSPLHF
medium-sized	TRBJ2-5	TRBV28	13	CASSLYGGETQYF
many	TRBJ2-7	TRBV6-5	11	CASRELYEQYF
medium-sized	TRBJ2-7	TRBV29-1	13	CSVGQSRSYEQYF